This T cell receptor (beta chain) originates from a study of blood T cell repertoires in COVID-19. Study as a whole: Whether acute or convalescent, the COVID-19 samples came from the United States, Italy and Spain. Sources were T cells, B-cell-depleted T cells, or PBMCs; the material itself was cDNA or gDNA.

Source study methods: Reference gene primers were amplified, and this amplification served to estimate nucleated cell counts. The repertoire was sequenced with immunoSEQ multiplex PCR; TCRdb's copy has only in-frame clones and lacks some. The V and J calls and the clone size are those of that table, but D and trimming were determined from the DNA. The sample has around 80,000 clones; around 80% are singletons. The CDR3 loop spans 18 amino acids. This TCR came from a woman older than 75 with active or convalescent COVID-19. The gene calls are TRBV21-1 and TRBJ2-3; the table's D call of TRBD2 was not tested on the DNA. TRBV21-1 constitutes a pseudogene. Sequenced input: peripheral blood. DNA of the CDR3: TGTGCCAGCAGCAAGCCCCTTAGTTTCTCCGAAACCACAGATACGCAGTATTTT. The encoded protein is CASSKPLSFSETTDTQYF.